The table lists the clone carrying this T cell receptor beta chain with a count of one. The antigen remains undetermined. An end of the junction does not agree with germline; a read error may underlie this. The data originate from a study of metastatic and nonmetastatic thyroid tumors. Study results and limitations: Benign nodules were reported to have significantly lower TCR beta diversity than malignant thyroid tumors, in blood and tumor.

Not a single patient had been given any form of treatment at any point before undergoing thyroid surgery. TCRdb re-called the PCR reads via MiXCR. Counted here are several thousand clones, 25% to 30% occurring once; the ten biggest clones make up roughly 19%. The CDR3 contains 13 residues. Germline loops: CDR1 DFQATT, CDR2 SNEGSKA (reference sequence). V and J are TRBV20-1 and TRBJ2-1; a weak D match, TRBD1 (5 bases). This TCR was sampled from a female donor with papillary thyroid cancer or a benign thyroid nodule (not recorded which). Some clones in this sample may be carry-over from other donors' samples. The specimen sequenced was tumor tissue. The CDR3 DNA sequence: TGCAGTGCTAGCCTAACAGGTAACAATGAGCAGTCCTTC. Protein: CSASLTGNNEQSF.